These 15 T cell receptor beta chains were sequenced from one sample in a study of T cell repertoires in cytomegalovirus infection. TCRdb independently ran MiXCR on the reads; one entry per CDR3 protein. The table shows 400,000 to 550,000 distinct CDR3 sequences, with 11% occurring only once. The sequenced sample consisted of PBMCs. The receptors derive from a human donor in good health (CMV status not recorded). Some clones in this sample may be carry-over from other donors' samples.

The rearrangement links TRBV2 to TRBJ1-5; no clear D gene. The CDR3 consists of 16 residues. V was shortened by 3 bases and J by 0 bases, with 12 bases between the two germline ends. CDR1 is SNHLY, CDR2 FYNNEI, per germline. CDR3 amino acids: CASSDQTSYSNQPQHF. The CDR3 DNA sequence: TGTGCCAGCAGTGATCAGACCAGTTATAGCAATCAGCCCCAGCATTTT.

There are many counts of this clonotype. Here the CDR3 reads CSAAGLAANTGELFF. DNA for the CDR3: TGCAGTGCCGCGGGACTAGCCGCGAACACCGGGGAGCTGTTTTTT. The chain couples TRBV20-1 to TRBJ2-2; TRBD2 aligns across 9 bases. This CDR3 comprises 15 residues. V lost 6 bases and J lost 0; bases outside the gene matches: 5. Germline CDR1 reads DFQATT; CDR2 reads SNEGSKA (reference sequence).

V gene TRBV9 combines with J gene TRBJ2-1; 10 positions agree with TRBD2. This CDR3 has 15 amino acids. J lost 8 bases, V lost 1 base, and 6 bases had no gene match. Per the germline V gene, CDR1 is SGDLS and CDR2 is YYNGEE. CDR3 amino acids: CASSVWASGSDEQFF. The CDR3 bases are TGTGCCAGCAGCGTATGGGCTAGCGGGAGCGATGAGCAGTTCTTC.

This clonotype was seen many times. This rearrangement joins TRBV20-1 to TRBJ2-4; 9 nucleotides align to TRBD2. Germline V gene lookup returns CDR1 DFQATT and CDR2 SNEGSKA (reference sequence). This CDR3 is built from 15 residues. J lost 1 base, V lost 5 bases, and 6 bases had no gene match. Here the CDR3 DNA reads TGCAGTGCTGTCGGACTAGCGCTCGCCAAAAACATTCAGTACTTC. Translated: CSAVGLALAKNIQYF.

This clonotype was counted ten times or more. This chain links TRBV28 with TRBJ2-5; D call uncertain. The CDR3 loop spans 15 amino acids. Germline values: CDR1 MDHEN, CDR2 SYDVKM. V lost 2 bases to trimming and J lost 2 bases, with 12 bases between them. CDR3 nucleotide sequence: TGTGCCAGCAGTTTAGGGTCGGTTGGACAAGAGACCCAGTACTTC. Translation gives CASSLGSVGQETQYF.

This clonotype occurred many times. This chain joins TRBV6-2 or TRBV6-3 and TRBJ2-7; weak D call: TRBD1 (5 bases). Germline lookup yields CDR1 MNHEY and CDR2 SVGEGT. The V and J ends lost 4 bases and 2 bases respectively, with 12 bases between them. The CDR3 extends over 14 amino acids. The CDR3 DNA follows: TGTGCCAGCAGTTGGATCAGGGCCCCCTACGAGCAGTACTTC. This translates into CASSWIRAPYEQYF.

V usage is TRBV29-1 and J usage is TRBJ2-1; D not resolved. The CDR3 length is 12 residues. Looked up from germline, CDR1 is SQVTM and CDR2 is ANQGSEA. CDR3 nucleotides: TGCAGGACCTGGTCTTCCTACAATGAGCAGTTCTTC. Residues: CRTWSSYNEQFF.

This clonotype has a single count. Possible read error: a much larger clone is one base away. This chain joins TRBV19 and TRBJ2-7; 11 bases agree with TRBD1. The germline V gene encodes CDR1 LNHDA and CDR2 SQIVND (reference sequence). This CDR3 spans 14 amino acids. The CDR3 here is CASSMGQGGYEQHF. The CDR3 nucleotides read TGTGCCAGTAGTATGGGACAGGGGGGCTACGAGCAGCACTTC.

Notes on this clonotype: A much more abundant neighbour one base away suggests this may be a read error. The chain is built from TRBV4-1 and TRBJ2-4; possibly TRBD1 or TRBD2 for D (5 bases each). CDR1 MGHRA and CDR2 YSYEKL come from the germline V gene. This CDR3 has 15 amino acids. DNA for the CDR3: TGCGCCAGCAGCCAAGTGGGGGTAGCCACAAACATTCAGTACTTC. Protein sequence: CASSQVGVATNIQYF.

The chain has TRBV2 and TRBJ2-2; D perhaps matches TRBD2 (6 bases). Trimming pared 2 bases from V and 4 bases from J, leaving 17 bases between. CDR1 is SNHLY, CDR2 FYNNEI, per germline. The CDR3 extends over 17 amino acids. The CDR3 loop is CASSESRNLAITGELFF. The DNA for the CDR3 is TGTGCCAGCAGTGAATCTAGAAATCTAGCGATCACCGGGGAGCTGTTTTTT.

This clonotype was detected ten times or more. The J gene is TRBJ1-2, the V gene TRBV7-8; D is ambiguous. Germline V CDR1 and CDR2: SGHVS, FQNEAQ. The V end lost 6 bases, the J end lost 4 bases, and 21 bases lay between the germline ends. The CDR3 spans 16 residues. The CDR3 region has the DNA TGTGCCAGCAGTCCACGAGGACGGGCAGACGGCTATGGCTACACCTTC. This sequence encodes CASSPRGRADGYGYTF.

This clonotype was observed at least ten times. The chain recombines TRBV19 with TRBJ1-1, with D possibly being TRBD1 (5 bases). Per the germline V gene, CDR1 is LNHDA and CDR2 is SQIVND (reference sequence). V lost 4 bases and J lost 4, with 16 bases in between. The CDR3 runs to 15 residues. The CDR3 DNA is TGTGCCAGTAGTAACCAGGGTTCGTTGGGCACTGAAGCTTTCTTT. It yields the protein CASSNQGSLGTEAFF.

Ten or more counts support this clonotype. The rearrangement joins TRBV19 to TRBJ2-5, with D maybe TRBD1 (6 bases). The germline V gene encodes CDR1 LNHDA and CDR2 SQIVND (reference sequence). CDR3 length equals 13 residues. The V end lost 5 bases, the J end lost 1 base, and 8 bases lay between the germline ends. The CDR3 reads CASSGTPQETQYF. The CDR3 DNA reads TGTGCCAGTAGTGGGACACCCCAAGAGACCCAGTACTTC.

This clonotype has more than one count but fewer than ten. The chain is built from TRBV20-1 and TRBJ2-2; weak D call: TRBD1 (6 bases). Trimming shortened V by 0 bases and J by 4 bases, and 18 bases separated the two germline ends. Germline CDR1 DFQATT, CDR2 SNEGSKA (reference sequence). This CDR3 spans 17 amino acids. The CDR3 coding sequence is TGCAGTGCTAGAGATTGGCACCGAGGGACATCCACCGGGGAGCTGTTTTTT. Translation gives CSARDWHRGTSTGELFF.

This clonotype was counted at least ten times. This sequence joins TRBV11-2 and TRBJ2-2, with 9 bases identical to TRBD1. The germline V gene encodes CDR1 SGHAT and CDR2 FQNNGV. This CDR3 has 14 amino acids. V lost 6 bases and J lost 6; bases outside the gene matches: 5. The CDR3 coding sequence is TGTGCCAGCAGACGGGACAGGGCCGCCGGGGAGCTGTTTTTT. Translated: CASRRDRAAGELFF.